Sequencing of this T cell receptor beta chain was carried out in a study of T-cell memory formation after mild COVID-19. Study in general: TCR clusters mostly belonged to single donors.

There are 15 residues in the CDR3. V was clipped by 2 bases and J by 4 bases; unmatched bases: 3. The germline gives CDR1 SEHNR, CDR2 FQNEAQ (reference sequence). Broader study findings: Detection of some responders pre-infection suggested pre-existing cross-reactive memory T cells participated. Largely, contracting CD4+ clones fell within CM and EM, and contracting CD8+ clones within EMRA.

This clonotype has more than one count but fewer than ten. Its antigen is unidentified. TCRdb fed the 5' RACE reads into MiXCR, producing one record per CDR3 protein. The sample has fewer than 500,000 distinct CDR3 sequences; roughly 23% are singletons. Sequences were obtained from PBMCs or a T cell subset sorted from them (not recorded which). The sequence derives from an adult woman who had mild COVID-19 (a few samples of this study predate the infection). Cell type and time point are not known. The J gene is TRBJ2-2, the V gene TRBV7-9; 8 bases line up with TRBD2. This CDR3 reads CASSLSGGGTGELFF. In DNA, the CDR3 is TGTGCCAGCAGCTTAAGCGGGGGCGGCACCGGGGAGCTGTTTTTT.